These 32 T cell receptor beta chains were all obtained from the same sample, sequenced in a study of CD8+ T cells in alopecia areata. Sequencing used cDNA as its template, made by extracting RNA and reverse transcribing it. Sequenced by immunoSEQ multiplex PCR; TCRdb stores in-frame clones only, minus some. The table has about 130,000 clones, over 50% seen once. Sequenced here: CD4+ T cells sorted from blood, sampled at week 0. All receptors come from a human donor with alopecia areata.

The table lists this clone with a few counts. The chain joins TRBV2 to TRBJ2-4; the D gene is possibly TRBD2 (6 bases). Trimming removed 3 bases from V and 7 bases from J, with 7 bases in between. The CDR3 length is 12 residues. Per germline, CDR1 SNHLY and CDR2 FYNNEI. The CDR3 DNA reads as TGTGCCAGCAGTGAGGAGGGCAACATTCAGTACTTC. Amino acids: CASSEEGNIQYF.

The gene calls are TRBV6-5 and TRBJ2-3; D tentatively fits TRBD1 or TRBD2 (5 bases each). The CDR3 runs to 12 residues. Per the germline V gene, CDR1 is MNHEY and CDR2 is SVGAGI. Trimming took off 6 bases at V and 2 bases at J, with 6 bases between the two ends. CDR3 protein: CASRGDTDTQYF. CDR3 nucleotide sequence: TGTGCCAGCAGGGGGGACACAGATACGCAGTATTTT.

This clone was seen a handful of times. CDR3 DNA sequence: TGTGCCAGTAGTACTTCCTCAGGGAACAAGCGCTACACCTTC. It is translated as CASSTSSGNKRYTF. This chain joins TRBV19 and TRBJ1-2, with D possibly TRBD1 on 5 matching bases. The CDR3 extends over 14 amino acids. The germline V gene has CDR1 LNHDA and CDR2 SQIVND (reference sequence). V was cut by 4 bases and J by 9 bases, with 18 bases left in between.

The chain combines TRBV7-4 with TRBJ2-3; a weak D match, TRBD1 (5 bases). The CDR3 runs to 17 residues. Trimming took 2 bases from V and 1 from J, leaving 16 bases between them. Germline assignment: CDR1 SGHVT and CDR2 SQSDAQ. CDR3 loop: CASSLNRPWNGTDTQYF. The CDR3 coding sequence is TGTGCCAGCAGCTTAAACAGGCCCTGGAACGGCACAGATACGCAGTATTTT. Filled out from reference TRBV7-4 and TRBJ2-3, the complete variable domain reads GAGVSQSPRYKVAKRGRDVALRCDSISGHVTLYWYRQTLGQGSEVLTYSQSDAQRDKSGRPSGRFSAERPERSVSTLKIQRTEQGDSAVYLCASSLNRPWNGTDTQYFGPGTRLTVL.

The chain links TRBV19 to TRBJ2-6, with no clear D. Germline values: CDR1 LNHDA, CDR2 SQIVND (reference sequence). The CDR3 totals 15 residues. V lost 5 bases and J lost 4, with 12 bases in between. In nucleotides, the CDR3 is TGTGCCAGTAGTTCCCGGTCGGCCGGGGCCAACGTCCTGACTTTC. This gives the protein CASSSRSAGANVLTF.

The rearrangement joins TRBV10-3 to TRBJ2-5; 9 bases match TRBD2. CDR3 length: 15 amino acids. The germline V gene encodes CDR1 ENHRY and CDR2 SYGVKD. With V trimmed by 6 bases and J by 2 bases, 7 bases remained unmatched. The CDR3 loop reads CAISPSTSGQETQYF. The DNA for the CDR3 is TGTGCCATCAGCCCCTCGACTAGCGGTCAAGAGACCCAGTACTTC.

This clone showed up just a few times. The gene calls are TRBV13 and TRBJ2-1; TRBD1 aligns across 12 bases. The CDR3 consists of 15 residues. CDR1 is PRHDT, CDR2 FYEKMQ, per germline (reference sequence). The V segment lost 4 bases and the J segment 8 bases; nucleotides outside the gene matches: 6. The CDR3 spells CASSSRDRGPDEQFF. CDR3 nucleotide sequence: TGTGCCAGCAGCTCCCGGGACAGGGGGCCGGATGAGCAGTTCTTC. Complete variable domain (other parts from reference TRBV13 and TRBJ2-1): AAGVIQSPRHLIKEKRETATLKCYPIPRHDTVYWYQQGPGQDPQFLISFYEKMQSDKGSIPDRFSAQQFSDYHSELNMSSLELGDSALYFCASSSRDRGPDEQFFGPGTRLTVL.

The rearrangement links TRBV9 to TRBJ1-5; 7 bases match TRBD1. Germline V gene sequence: CDR1 SGDLS, CDR2 YYNGEE. The trim removed 0 bases at V and 2 bases at J, leaving 2 bases unmatched. The length of the CDR3 is 15 residues. CDR3 in amino acids: CASSVGQGGNQPQHF. CDR3 in DNA: TGTGCCAGCAGCGTAGGACAGGGTGGCAATCAGCCCCAGCATTTT.

A few counts support this clone. The chain links TRBV4-3 to TRBJ2-1, with TRBD1 matching over 7 bases. The CDR3 contains 15 residues. Looked up from germline, CDR1 is LGHNA and CDR2 is YSLEER. The V gene end was trimmed by 3 bases and the J gene end by 9 bases; junction bases not matched to a gene: 11. This CDR3 reads CASSHDRGPIFEQFF. The CDR3 bases are TGCGCCAGCAGCCACGATAGGGGGCCCATTTTTGAGCAGTTCTTC.

The rearrangement links TRBV5-4 to TRBJ1-1, with 9 nucleotides matching TRBD1. Germline CDR1 SGHNT, CDR2 YYREEE (reference sequence). The CDR3 contains 17 residues. The V segment lost 2 bases and the J segment 3 bases; nucleotides outside the gene matches: 11. CDR3 DNA: TGTGCCAGCAGCTTAGCTCCGGGACAGGGCGAGCACACTGAAGCTTTCTTT. Its translation is CASSLAPGQGEHTEAFF.

J is TRBJ2-2 and V is TRBV4-3; no reliable D call. Germline V gene lookup returns CDR1 LGHNA and CDR2 YSLEER. Trimming removed 0 bases from V and 0 bases from J, with 11 bases in between. CDR3 length: 17 amino acids. CDR3 in amino acids: CASSQDFASANTGELFF. The CDR3, as DNA: TGCGCCAGCAGCCAAGATTTCGCCTCCGCGAACACCGGGGAGCTGTTTTTT.

The V call is TRBV13, the J call TRBJ2-7, with D maybe TRBD1 (6 bases). The CDR3 totals 13 residues. The V gene's germline CDR1 is PRHDT and CDR2 FYEKMQ (reference sequence). Trimming shortened V by 7 bases and J by 5 bases, and 15 bases separated the two germline ends. The DNA of the CDR3 is TGTGCCAGCAAAACCCAGGGGTCCCACGAGCAGTACTTC. Amino acid sequence: CASKTQGSHEQYF. Together with reference TRBV13 and TRBJ2-7, the CDR3 gives the full variable domain: AAGVIQSPRHLIKEKRETATLKCYPIPRHDTVYWYQQGPGQDPQFLISFYEKMQSDKGSIPDRFSAQQFSDYHSELNMSSLELGDSALYFCASKTQGSHEQYFGPGTRLTVT.

This clone has a single count. Additional DNA sequences in this sample encode the identical CDR3. The chain has TRBV7-2 and TRBJ2-7, with 7 nucleotides matching TRBD1. The CDR3 contains 15 residues. Germline V CDR1 and CDR2: SGHTA, FQGNSA. The J segment lost 1 base and the V segment lost 1 base, leaving 4 bases of the junction unmatched. CDR3 sequence (DNA): TGTGCCAGCAGCTTAGTGGGGGACAGTTCCTACGAGCAGTACTTC. This gives the protein CASSLVGDSSYEQYF.

Many counts were recorded for this clone. This chain connects TRBV27 to TRBJ2-7; no firm D call. The germline CDR1 and CDR2 sequences are MNHEY and SMNVEV (reference sequence). V shed 2 bases and J shed 3 bases, with 8 bases lying between them. The CDR3 is 13 residues long. The CDR3 region is CASSLRRDYEQYF. CDR3 coding DNA: TGTGCCAGCAGTTTACGCAGAGACTACGAGCAGTACTTC.

The chain employs TRBV2 and TRBJ2-2; no clear D gene. V was pared by 7 bases and J by 7 bases, with 7 bases between. The germline V gene encodes CDR1 SNHLY and CDR2 FYNNEI. The length of the CDR3 is 11 residues. The DNA of the CDR3 is TGTGCCAGCACGTATCGCGGGGAGCTGTTTTTT. This gives the protein CASTYRGELFF.

V usage is TRBV4-3 and J usage is TRBJ1-5; the D gene is possibly TRBD1 (5 bases). Germline V gene sequence: CDR1 LGHNA, CDR2 YSLEER. V dropped 4 bases and J dropped 6 bases, with 13 bases sitting between them. The CDR3 spans 14 residues. CDR3 region: CASSPAVRGQPQHF. CDR3 sequence (DNA): TGCGCCAGCAGCCCTGCTGTGAGGGGTCAGCCCCAGCATTTT.

This clone is labeled as medium-sized. V and J are TRBV14 and TRBJ2-5; unclear D gene. Trimming took off 4 bases at V and 0 bases at J, with 9 bases between the two ends. This CDR3 contains 14 residues. Germline-derived CDR1 and CDR2 are SGHDN and FVKESK. CDR3 nucleotides: TGTGCCAGCAGCCGCAGTATAGACCAAGAGACCCAGTACTTC. Its protein product is CASSRSIDQETQYF.

The rearrangement links TRBV5-1 to TRBJ2-5; 11 bases match TRBD1. V gave up 5 bases and J gave up 4 bases; unmatched junction bases: 7. The CDR3 length is 15 residues. Germline assignment: CDR1 SGHRS and CDR2 YFSETQ. The CDR3 is CASRSRTGGLETQYF. The CDR3 nucleotides read TGCGCCAGCAGATCCAGGACAGGGGGCTTAGAGACCCAGTACTTC.

The CDR3 is CASSLIFRGAKNIQYF. DNA for the CDR3: TGCGCCAGCAGCTTGATCTTTCGAGGAGCCAAAAACATTCAGTACTTC. The chain recombines TRBV5-1 with TRBJ2-4; D gene unclear. Trimming shortened V by 1 base and J by 0 bases, and 11 bases separated the two germline ends. The germline gives CDR1 SGHRS, CDR2 YFSETQ. The CDR3 loop spans 16 amino acids.

The chain is built from TRBV6-5 and TRBJ2-1; 7 nucleotides line up with TRBD1. Germline lookup yields CDR1 MNHEY and CDR2 SVGAGI. CDR3 length equals 15 residues. J lost 0 bases, V lost 6 bases, and 5 bases had no gene match. For the CDR3, the DNA is TGTGCCAGCAGCTCCGGACAGGCCTCCTACAATGAGCAGTTCTTC. It encodes CASSSGQASYNEQFF.

The chain is built from TRBV5-1 and TRBJ1-2; TRBD1 matches 7 bases. The CDR3 loop spans 16 amino acids. V gave up 1 base and J gave up 8 bases; unmatched junction bases: 14. Germline V CDR1 and CDR2: SGHRS, YFSETQ. The CDR3 DNA follows: TGCGCCAGCAGCTTGTTCCGTACGACAGGGATGTACGGCTACACCTTC. Its protein product is CASSLFRTTGMYGYTF.

The genes are TRBV5-1 and TRBJ2-2, with a tentative D call TRBD1 (6 bases). There are 17 residues in the CDR3. Germline V gene sequence: CDR1 SGHRS, CDR2 YFSETQ. The V end lost 4 bases, the J end lost 2 bases, and 18 bases lay between the germline ends. The chain's CDR3 is CASSQRGGVDNTGELFF. The CDR3 coding sequence is TGCGCCAGCAGCCAACGAGGGGGTGTTGATAACACCGGGGAGCTGTTTTTT. The full variable domain, rest sourced from reference TRBV5-1 and TRBJ2-2, is KAGVTQTPRYLIKTRGQQVTLSCSPISGHRSVSWYQQTPGQGLQFLFEYFSETQRNKGNFPGRFSGRQFSNSRSEMNVSTLELGDSALYLCASSQRGGVDNTGELFFGEGSRLTVL.

This sequence joins TRBV2 and TRBJ2-1; D possibly corresponds to TRBD2 (7 bases). The CDR3 has 14 amino acids. In germline, CDR1 is SNHLY, CDR2 FYNNEI. V gave up 6 bases and J gave up 2 bases, with 11 bases separating them. CDR3: CASRTGLAYNEQFF. In DNA form, the CDR3 reads TGTGCCAGCAGGACAGGACTAGCCTACAATGAGCAGTTCTTC.

This clone has a handful of counts. The J gene is TRBJ2-5, the V gene TRBV7-9; D is possibly TRBD1 (6 bases). Trimming took off 4 bases at V and 9 bases at J, with 21 bases between the two ends. This CDR3 is built from 15 residues. The germline V gene has CDR1 SEHNR and CDR2 FQNEAQ (reference sequence). For the CDR3, the DNA is TGTGCCAGCAGCTATAAGACAGGCCATAGTGGGGCCCAGTACTTC. Its protein product is CASSYKTGHSGAQYF.

This clone showed up just a few times. The chain recombines TRBV2 with TRBJ2-3; 8 bases are shared with TRBD2. This CDR3 contains 14 residues. After removal of 5 bases from V and 3 bases from J, the junction contained 4 bases not matched to a gene. CDR1 is SNHLY and CDR2 is FYNNEI in the germline V gene. The CDR3 DNA sequence: TGTGCCAGCAGTTCCGGGACTAGAACAGATACGCAGTATTTT. The encoded protein is CASSSGTRTDTQYF.

V gene TRBV5-1 combines with J gene TRBJ1-1; D call uncertain. The length of the CDR3 is 16 residues. Per the germline V gene, CDR1 is SGHRS and CDR2 is YFSETQ. V lost 0 bases and J 7 bases, leaving 19 bases between the germline ends. CDR3 amino acids: CASSLDGSNLAGEAFF. The DNA for the CDR3 is TGCGCCAGCAGCTTGGACGGGAGCAACCTCGCGGGTGAAGCTTTCTTT.

This chain joins TRBV7-2 and TRBJ1-1, with TRBD1 as a possible D gene (6 bases). The CDR3 covers 14 residues. In germline, CDR1 is SGHTA, CDR2 FQGNSA. Trimming took off 5 bases at V and 6 bases at J, with 16 bases between the two ends. This CDR3 reads CASSTQQGRAEAFF. Here the CDR3 DNA reads TGTGCCAGCAGCACACAACAGGGAAGGGCTGAAGCTTTCTTT.

As regards this clone: This may arise from a read error, as a much more abundant clone is one base away. This chain connects TRBV7-6 to TRBJ1-1; no clear D gene. V lost 3 bases and J 1 base, leaving 6 bases between the germline ends. The CDR3 spans 13 residues. Germline lookup yields CDR1 SGHVS and CDR2 FNYEAQ. Here the CDR3 reads CASSFSGNTEAFF. CDR3 bases: TGTGCCAGCAGCTTCTCCGGGAACACTGAAGCTTTCTTT.

This chain joins TRBV18 and TRBJ1-5; D gene ambiguous. This CDR3 spans 14 amino acids. Germline assignment: CDR1 KGHSH and CDR2 LQKENI. V gave up 2 bases and J gave up 0 bases, with 5 bases separating them. The CDR3 reads CASSPEDSNQPQHF. The CDR3 DNA is TGTGCCAGCTCACCAGAAGATAGCAATCAGCCCCAGCATTTT.

The chain recombines TRBV4-2 with TRBJ2-5; TRBD2 matches at 13 bases. CDR3 size: 16 residues. The ends lost 4 bases at V and 1 base at J; junction bases unmatched: 3. Germline lookup yields CDR1 LGHNA and CDR2 YNFKEQ. CDR3 sequence: CASSPGTSGVQETQYF. The CDR3 region has the DNA TGTGCCAGCAGCCCCGGGACTAGCGGGGTCCAAGAGACCCAGTACTTC.

This chain uses TRBV27 with TRBJ1-6; D may be TRBD1 (6 bases). This CDR3 is built from 15 residues. V lost 6 bases, J lost 6 bases, and 15 bases lay in between. Germline V gene sequence: CDR1 MNHEY, CDR2 SMNVEV (reference sequence). In nucleotides, the CDR3 is TGTGCCAGCAGCCACCAGGGGACCCTTAATTCACCCCTCCACTTT. It yields the protein CASSHQGTLNSPLHF.

The rearrangement uses TRBV2 and TRBJ1-2; D is unresolved. This CDR3 has 13 amino acids. Germline V gene sequence: CDR1 SNHLY, CDR2 FYNNEI. V gave up 5 bases and J gave up 4 bases, with 11 bases separating them. Here the CDR3 DNA reads TGTGCCAGCAGTAACGATATTCGCTATGGCTACACCTTC. Its translation: CASSNDIRYGYTF.